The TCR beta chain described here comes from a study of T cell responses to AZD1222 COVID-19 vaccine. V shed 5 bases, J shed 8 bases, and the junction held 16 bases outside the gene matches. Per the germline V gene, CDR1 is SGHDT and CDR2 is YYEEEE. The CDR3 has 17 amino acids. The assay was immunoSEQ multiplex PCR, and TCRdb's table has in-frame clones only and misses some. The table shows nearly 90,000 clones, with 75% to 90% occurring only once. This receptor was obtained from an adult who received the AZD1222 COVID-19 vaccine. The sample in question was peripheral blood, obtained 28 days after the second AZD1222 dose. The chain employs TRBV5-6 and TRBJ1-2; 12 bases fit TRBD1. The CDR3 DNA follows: TGTGCCAGCAGTACTTATCAGACCGGGACAGGGGGCAGAGGCTACACCTTC. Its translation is CASSTYQTGTGGRGYTF. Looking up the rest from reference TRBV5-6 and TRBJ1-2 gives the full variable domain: DAGVTQSPTHLIKTRGQQVTLRCSPKSGHDTVSWYQQALGQGPQFIFQYYEEEERQRGNFPDRFSGHQFPNYSSELNVNALLLGDSALYLCASSTYQTGTGGRGYTFGSGTRLTVV.